Below, one T cell receptor (beta chain) is given with its context. Its antigen has not been determined. There are no base qualities to consult, and no much larger clone falls within one base. The immunoSEQ Assay, a bias-controlled multiplex PCR, was used to amplify TCRbeta CDR3 regions from genomic DNA. The authors' pipeline ran thus. The number of nucleated cells in each sample was estimated from the amplification of reference gene primers within the assay. Sequence reads were collapsed and filtered to measure the absolute abundance of every unique TCRbeta CDR3 rearrangement. For each sample, productive Simpson clonality was calculated as the square root of Simpson's diversity index over productive rearrangements. Here the immuneACCESS table is served through TCRdb, limited to in-frame sequences with V and J called. Missing clones are a known gap in these copies; in checked studies unresolved V genes cover under half, and the rest lacks a known reason. V and J calls and clone size are those listed in that table; D and trimming were worked out from the DNA. The sample table shows roughly 120,000 clones, and approximately 83% are seen once. Nearly 0.85% of the sample is taken by the ten largest.

Whole blood was collected in K2EDTA tubes by collaborating institutions according to the institutions' own protocols. Collaborator samples were shipped for TCRbeta analysis as frozen whole blood, isolated PBMCs, or DNA extracted from either sample type. The data belong to a study of blood T cell repertoires in COVID-19 (dated by TCRdb to 2020 to 2021). In the study overall: The collaborator samples originated in the United States, Italy and Spain and spanned the acute and convalescent phases of COVID-19. The material from the prospective study consisted of cDNA or gDNA derived from T cells, B-cell-depleted T cells, or PBMCs. The samples were drawn from two sources: the first 160 participants of the ongoing ImmuneRACE study, and 950 to 1,500 subjects contributed by 6 global collaborators. Subjects who had been exposed to COVID-19, were actively infected with it, or had recovered from it provided the deeply sampled blood TCRbeta repertoires that made up the dataset. Nearly every sample came with metadata listing a de-identified subject ID, COVID-19 status, age in years and sex. HLA class I and class II types, where available, came from metadata supplied by the sample provider rather than from assay-based typing. A freely available public database, intended as a resource for researchers studying the immune response to SARS-CoV-2, is where the repertoires were released.

The full study reports these points: The quantity of clinical and demographic metadata differed by source and by participant and was supplied without curation.

The source of this sequence is a woman aged 65 to 85 with acute or convalescent COVID-19. The sample was peripheral blood.

The CDR3 protein: CASSLGTWGGYGYTF. The nucleotide sequence reads as follows: TGTGCCAGCAGCCTTGGGACGTGGGGAGGCTATGGCTACACCTTC. This chain joins TRBV7-9 to TRBJ1-2, with a weak D call of TRBD1 (5 bases match). V and J lose 5 bases and 4 bases, and a span of 17 bases separates them. Reading the germline V gene (reference sequence) gives CDR1 SEHNR and CDR2 FQNEAQ. From the cysteine up to the phenylalanine, the CDR3 has a length of 15 residues. The only DNA kept is the CDR3, 45 bases in frame from the first base.